This TCR beta chain was retrieved from a study of beta chain features in type 1 diabetes. There are 16 residues in the CDR3. Germline assignment: CDR1 SGDLS and CDR2 YYNGEE. V was pared by 0 bases and J by 5 bases, with 5 bases of the junction left unmatched. By way of CD45RO/CCR7/CD25/CD127/CD95/CD27, the CD4+ regulatory, stem cell-like memory, central memory and naive cells were sorted. Purity exceeded 98% in all sorted populations. Isolated RNA was reverse transcribed in full, so expressed TCRB transcripts were sequenced. Profiling relied on immunoSEQ multiplex PCR, and the TCRdb table lists in-frame clones only, not all of them. Of 250,000 to 350,000 clones in the sample, approximately 11% were seen once.

This receptor was obtained from a woman aged 30 to 39 in good health. This sequence joins TRBV9 and TRBJ2-5, with 12 bases lining up with TRBD2. Sequences were obtained from naive CD4+ T cells from blood. For the CDR3, the DNA is TGTGCCAGCAGCGTAGGACTAGCGGGAGAGGTGGAGACCCAGTACTTC. Protein sequence: CASSVGLAGEVETQYF.